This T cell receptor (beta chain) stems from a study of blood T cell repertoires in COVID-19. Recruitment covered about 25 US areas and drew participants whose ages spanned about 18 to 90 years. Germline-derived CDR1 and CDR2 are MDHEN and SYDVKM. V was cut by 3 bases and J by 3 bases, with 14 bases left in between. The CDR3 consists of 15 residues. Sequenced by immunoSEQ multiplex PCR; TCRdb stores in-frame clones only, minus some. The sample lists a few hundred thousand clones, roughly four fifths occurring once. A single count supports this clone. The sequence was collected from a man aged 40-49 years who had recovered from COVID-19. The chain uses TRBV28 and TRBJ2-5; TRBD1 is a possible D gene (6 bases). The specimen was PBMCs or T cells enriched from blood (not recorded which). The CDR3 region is CASSLLRDIEETQYF. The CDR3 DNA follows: TGTGCCAGCAGTTTGCTTCGGGACATCGAAGAGACCCAGTACTTC.